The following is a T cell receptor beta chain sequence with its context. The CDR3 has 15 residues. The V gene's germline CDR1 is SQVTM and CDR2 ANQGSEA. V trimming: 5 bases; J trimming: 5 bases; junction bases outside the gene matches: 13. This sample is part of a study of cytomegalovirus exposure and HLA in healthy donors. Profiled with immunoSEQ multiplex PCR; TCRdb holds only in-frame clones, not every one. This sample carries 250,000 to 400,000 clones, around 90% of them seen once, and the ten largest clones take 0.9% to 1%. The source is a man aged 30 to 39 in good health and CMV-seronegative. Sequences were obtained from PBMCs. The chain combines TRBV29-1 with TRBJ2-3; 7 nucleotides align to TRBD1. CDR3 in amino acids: CSVPLKGAHRDTQYF. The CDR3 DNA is TGCAGCGTTCCCCTAAAGGGGGCGCATAGAGATACGCAGTATTTT.